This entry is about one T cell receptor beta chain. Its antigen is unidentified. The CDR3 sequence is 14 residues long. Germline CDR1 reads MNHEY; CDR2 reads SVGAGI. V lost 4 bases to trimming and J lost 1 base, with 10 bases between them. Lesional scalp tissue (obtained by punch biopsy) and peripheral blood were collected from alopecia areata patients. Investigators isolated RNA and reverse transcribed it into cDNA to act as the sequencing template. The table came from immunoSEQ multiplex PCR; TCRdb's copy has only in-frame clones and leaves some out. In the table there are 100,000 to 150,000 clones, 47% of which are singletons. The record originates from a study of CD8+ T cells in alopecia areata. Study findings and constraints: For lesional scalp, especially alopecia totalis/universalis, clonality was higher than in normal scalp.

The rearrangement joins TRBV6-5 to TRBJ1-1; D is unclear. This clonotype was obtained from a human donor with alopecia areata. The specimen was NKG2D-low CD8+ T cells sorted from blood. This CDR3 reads CASSWGAGNTEAFF. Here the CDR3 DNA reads TGTGCCAGCAGTTGGGGAGCAGGGAACACTGAAGCTTTCTTT.